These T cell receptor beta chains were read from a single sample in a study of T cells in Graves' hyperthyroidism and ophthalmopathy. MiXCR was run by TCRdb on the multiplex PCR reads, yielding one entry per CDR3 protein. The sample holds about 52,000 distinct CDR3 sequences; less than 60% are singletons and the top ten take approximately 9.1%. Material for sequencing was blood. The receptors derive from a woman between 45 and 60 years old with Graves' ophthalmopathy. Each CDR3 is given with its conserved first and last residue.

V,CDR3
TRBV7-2,CASSFASGSAQGYTF
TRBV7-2,CASSLRGYEQYF
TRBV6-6,CASSSDRGTGELFF
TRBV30,CAWSATDTQYF
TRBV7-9,CASSPGLAQETQYF
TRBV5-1,CASSPGDRWGNQPQHF
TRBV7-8,CASSADVSAEQYF
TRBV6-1,CASSSQGLHEQFF
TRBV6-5,CASSYGREAFF
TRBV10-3,CAISASGAQEIQYF
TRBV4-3,CASSLPGVGGTSGELFF
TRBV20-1,CSAREGGQPGNTIYF
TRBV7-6,CASSSGTGGYRSYNEQFF
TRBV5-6,CASSTDYSYEQYF